A selection of T cell receptor beta chains follows, all from one sample in a study of T cell responses to AZD1222 COVID-19 vaccine. Method: immunoSEQ multiplex PCR; TCRdb's copy keeps in-frame clones and lacks some. The sample lists roughly 150,000 clones, under 95% occurring once. Sequences were derived from peripheral blood, sampled on day 0 of AZD1222 vaccination. The receptors originated from an adult in good health. The CDR3 runs from the conserved cysteine through the conserved F or W. A D gene is named only where the DNA matches it firmly. Where a row states a size, it is once, few, many or the class of an expanded clone; other rows omit it.

D gene	clone size	V gene	J gene	CDR3 protein	CDR3 DNA
-	-	TRBV6-5	TRBJ2-7	CASKRNEQYF	TGTGCCAGCAAACGGAACGAGCAGTACTTC
-	once	TRBV6-4	TRBJ2-2	CASVGDTGELFF	TGTGCCAGCGTTGGGGACACCGGGGAGCTGTTTTTT
TRBD1	-	TRBV27	TRBJ2-7	CASSLDRGYEQYF	TGTGCCAGCAGTCTGGACAGGGGATACGAGCAGTACTTC
-	-	TRBV7-2	TRBJ2-3	CASSLERLDTQYF	TGTGCCAGCAGCTTAGAGAGGCTGGATACGCAGTATTTT
-	-	TRBV30	TRBJ2-2	CAWSALGGGTGELFF	TGTGCCTGGAGTGCCCTCGGAGGAGGCACCGGGGAGCTGTTTTTT
TRBD1	-	TRBV27	TRBJ1-2	CASSPPGRGVGYTF	TGTGCCAGCAGTCCGCCTGGCAGGGGGGTTGGCTACACCTTC
-	-	TRBV19	TRBJ1-5	CASSIPNQPQHF	TGTGCCAGTAGTATCCCCAATCAGCCCCAGCATTTT
-	-	TRBV27	TRBJ1-2	CASSSGTIHGYTF	TGTGCCAGCAGTTCAGGGACAATCCACGGCTACACCTTC
-	-	TRBV21-1	TRBJ2-1	CASSKAGLNEQFF	TGTGCCAGCAGCAAAGCAGGGTTAAATGAGCAGTTCTTC
-	-	TRBV5-1	TRBJ1-2	CASSLDRAVYGYTF	TGCGCCAGCAGCTTGGACAGGGCGGTCTATGGCTACACCTTC
-	-	TRBV18	TRBJ1-1	CASSPGQQNTEAFF	TGTGCCAGCTCACCCGGACAGCAGAACACTGAAGCTTTCTTT
TRBD1	-	TRBV5-6	TRBJ2-7	CASSPGQDEQYF	TGTGCCAGCAGCCCTGGACAGGACGAGCAGTACTTC
TRBD2	-	TRBV4-2	TRBJ2-1	CASSQEASGSLKQFF	TGTGCCAGCAGCCAAGAAGCTAGCGGGAGCTTAAAGCAGTTCTTC
TRBD1	-	TRBV5-5	TRBJ1-6	CASSLGTGSRNSPLHF	TGTGCCAGCAGCTTGGGGACAGGGTCGCGAAATTCACCCCTCCACTTT
-	-	TRBV9	TRBJ2-3	CASSVVPDTQYF	TGTGCCAGCAGCGTAGTTCCAGATACGCAGTATTTT
-	-	TRBV19	TRBJ1-1	CASSIDGRSRMNTEAFF	TGTGCCAGTAGTATAGATGGCAGGTCTAGGATGAACACTGAAGCTTTCTTT
-	-	TRBV12-3/TRBV12-4	TRBJ1-2	CASSLQPNYGYTF	TGTGCCAGCAGTTTACAGCCAAACTATGGCTACACCTTC
-	once	TRBV5-1	TRBJ2-5	CASSLGVSPGTQYF	TGCGCCAGCAGCTTGGGGGTGAGCCCTGGGACCCAGTACTTC
-	-	TRBV6-5	TRBJ1-2	CASGGVGGYGYTF	TGTGCCAGCGGGGGGGTAGGCGGCTATGGCTACACCTTC
-	-	TRBV7-6	TRBJ2-7	CASSHETGSYEQYF	TGTGCCAGCAGCCATGAGACCGGGTCCTACGAGCAGTACTTC